The TCR beta chain described here comes from a study of OX40 agonist ivuxolimab in advanced cancers. Study-wide background: A diagnosis of hepatocellular carcinoma, melanoma, renal cell or head and neck cancer was present in dose-escalation patients.

Regarding the study as a whole: Expanded clones belonging to CD8+ T cells outnumbered, on average, those of CD4+.

Using immunoSEQ multiplex PCR, the repertoire was profiled, and TCRdb retains in-frame clones only, with some absent. The table lists about 44,000 clones, around 90% of them singletons. With respect to this clone: The antigen remains unidentified.

The clonotype originates from an adult with an advanced solid tumor such as melanoma, head and neck, liver or kidney cancer. Sequences were derived from CD4+ or CD8+ T cells sorted from blood, sampled in a trial of the OX40 agonist ivuxolimab.

The CDR3 protein is CASSDYPGDYEQYF. As DNA, the CDR3 is TGTGCCAGCAGTGATTACCCTGGGGACTACGAGCAGTACTTC. V and J are TRBV6-1 and TRBJ2-7; D uncertain. CDR1 and CDR2 from the germline V gene are MNHNS and SASEGT. The CDR3 extends over 14 amino acids. V lost 3 bases and J 3 bases, leaving 12 bases between the germline ends.